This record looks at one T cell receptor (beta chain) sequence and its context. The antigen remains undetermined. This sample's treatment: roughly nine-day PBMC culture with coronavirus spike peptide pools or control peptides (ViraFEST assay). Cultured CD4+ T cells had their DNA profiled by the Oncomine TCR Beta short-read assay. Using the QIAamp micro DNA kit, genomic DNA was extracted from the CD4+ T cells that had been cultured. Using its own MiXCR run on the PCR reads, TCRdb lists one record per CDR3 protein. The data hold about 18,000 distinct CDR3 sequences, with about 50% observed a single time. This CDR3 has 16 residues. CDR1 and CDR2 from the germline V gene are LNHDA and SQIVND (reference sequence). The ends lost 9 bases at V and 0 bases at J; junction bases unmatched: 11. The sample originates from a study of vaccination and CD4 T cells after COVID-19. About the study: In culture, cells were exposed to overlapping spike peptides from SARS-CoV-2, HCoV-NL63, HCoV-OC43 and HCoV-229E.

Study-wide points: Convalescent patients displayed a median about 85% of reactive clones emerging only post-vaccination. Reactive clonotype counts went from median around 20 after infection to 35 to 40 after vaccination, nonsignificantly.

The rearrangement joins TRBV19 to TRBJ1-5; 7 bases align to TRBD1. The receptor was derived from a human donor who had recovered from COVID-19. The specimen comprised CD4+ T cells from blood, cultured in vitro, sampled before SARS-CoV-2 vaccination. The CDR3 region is CASSEDRILSNQPQHF. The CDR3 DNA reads TGTGCCAGCTCAGAGGACAGGATCCTTAGCAATCAGCCCCAGCATTTT.